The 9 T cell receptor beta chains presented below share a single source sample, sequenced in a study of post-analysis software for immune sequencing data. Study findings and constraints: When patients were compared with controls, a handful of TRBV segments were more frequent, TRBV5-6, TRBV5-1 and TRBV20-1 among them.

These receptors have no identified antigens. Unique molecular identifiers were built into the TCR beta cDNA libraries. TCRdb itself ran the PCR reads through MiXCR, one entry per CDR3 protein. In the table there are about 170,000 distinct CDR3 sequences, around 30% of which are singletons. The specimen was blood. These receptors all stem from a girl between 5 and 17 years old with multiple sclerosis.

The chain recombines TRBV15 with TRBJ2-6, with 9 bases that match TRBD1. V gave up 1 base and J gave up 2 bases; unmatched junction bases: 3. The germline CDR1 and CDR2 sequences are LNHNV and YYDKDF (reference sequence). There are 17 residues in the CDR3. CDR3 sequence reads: CATSRARTGAGANVLTF. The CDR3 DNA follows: TGTGCCACCAGCAGAGCGCGGACAGGGGCTGGGGCCAACGTCCTGACTTTC.

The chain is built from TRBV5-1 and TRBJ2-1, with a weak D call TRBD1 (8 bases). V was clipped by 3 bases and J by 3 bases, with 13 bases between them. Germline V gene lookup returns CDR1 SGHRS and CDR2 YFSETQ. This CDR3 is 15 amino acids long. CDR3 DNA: TGCGCCAGCAGCTCACAGGGGGGGGGCTACAATGAGCAGTTCTTC. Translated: CASSSQGGGYNEQFF.

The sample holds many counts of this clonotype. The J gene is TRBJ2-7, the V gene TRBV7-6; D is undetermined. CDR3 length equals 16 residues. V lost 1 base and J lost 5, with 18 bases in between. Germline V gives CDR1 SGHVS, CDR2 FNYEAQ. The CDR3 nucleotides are TGTGCCAGCAGCTTAGAAATTGGGTATCCTACGCACGAGCAGTACTTC. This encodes CASSLEIGYPTHEQYF. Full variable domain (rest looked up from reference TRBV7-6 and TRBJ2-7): GAGVSQSPRYKVTKRGQDVALRCDPISGHVSLYWYRQALGQGPEFLTYFNYEAQQDKSGLPNDRFSAERPEGSISTLTIQRTEQRDSAMYRCASSLEIGYPTHEQYFGPGTRLTVT.

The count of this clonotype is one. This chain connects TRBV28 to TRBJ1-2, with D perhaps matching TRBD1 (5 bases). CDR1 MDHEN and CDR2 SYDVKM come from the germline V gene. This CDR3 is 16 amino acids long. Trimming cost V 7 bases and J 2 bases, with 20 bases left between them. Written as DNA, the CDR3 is TGTGCCAGCAACCAAGATACGTGGGGGAACAACTATGGCTACACCTTC. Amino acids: CASNQDTWGNNYGYTF.

This CDR3 is CASSETRLAGANEQFF. Here the CDR3 DNA reads TGTGCCAGCAGTGAAACCAGACTAGCTGGCGCCAATGAGCAGTTCTTC. The chain uses TRBV2 and TRBJ2-1; 7 positions agree with TRBD2. V shed 2 bases, J shed 6 bases, and the junction held 10 bases outside the gene matches. This CDR3 is 16 amino acids long. Looked up from germline, CDR1 is SNHLY and CDR2 is FYNNEI.

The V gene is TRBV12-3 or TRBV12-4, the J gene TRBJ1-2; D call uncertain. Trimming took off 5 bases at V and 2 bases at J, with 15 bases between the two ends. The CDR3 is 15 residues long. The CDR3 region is CASSISRERNYGYTF. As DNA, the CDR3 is TGTGCCAGCAGTATTTCACGGGAGAGAAACTATGGCTACACCTTC.

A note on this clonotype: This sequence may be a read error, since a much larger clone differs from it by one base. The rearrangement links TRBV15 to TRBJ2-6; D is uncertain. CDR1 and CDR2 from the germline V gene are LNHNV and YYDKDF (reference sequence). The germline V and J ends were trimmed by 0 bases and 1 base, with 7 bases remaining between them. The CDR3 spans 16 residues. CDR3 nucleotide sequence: TGTGCCACCAGCAGAGATAGACCTTCTGGGGCCAACGTCCTGACTTTC. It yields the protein CATSRDRPSGANVLTF. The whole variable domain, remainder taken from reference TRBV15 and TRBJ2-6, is DAMVIQNPRYQVTQFGKPVTLSCSQTLNHNVMYWYQQKSSQAPKLLFHYYDKDFNNEADTPDNFQSRRPNTSFCFLDIRSPGLGDTAMYLCATSRDRPSGANVLTFGAGSRLTVL.

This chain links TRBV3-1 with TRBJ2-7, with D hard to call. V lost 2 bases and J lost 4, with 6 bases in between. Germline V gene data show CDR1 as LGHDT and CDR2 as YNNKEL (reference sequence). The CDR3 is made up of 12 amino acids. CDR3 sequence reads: CASSQHSYEQYF. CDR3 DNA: TGTGCCAGCAGCCAACACTCATACGAGCAGTACTTC.

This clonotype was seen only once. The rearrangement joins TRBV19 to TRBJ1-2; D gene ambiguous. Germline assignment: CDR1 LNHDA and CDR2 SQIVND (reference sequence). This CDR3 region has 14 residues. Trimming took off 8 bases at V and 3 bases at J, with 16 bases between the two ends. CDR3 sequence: CASSSGPFDYGYTF. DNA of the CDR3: TGTGCCAGTTCCAGTGGACCTTTTGACTATGGCTACACCTTC.